A selection of T cell receptor beta chains follows, all from one sample in a study of blood T cells in healthy people across ages. Each CDR3 protein is one row after TCRdb ran MiXCR on the 5' RACE reads. The profile shows around 800,000 distinct CDR3 sequences, roughly 60% of them singletons. The sequenced material came from blood. The receptors originated from a man under 40 in good health. Both conserved end residues are part of each CDR3. Fields, in order: J gene, D gene, V gene, clone size, CDR3 DNA, CDR3 protein. A D gene is named only where the DNA matches it firmly. The listing skips clone size in some rows; elsewhere it reads once, few, many or a size class.

J gene: TRBJ1-5
D gene: -
V gene: TRBV7-8
clone size: -
CDR3 DNA: TGTGCCAGCAGCCGACACAGGGTTAGCAATCAGCCCCAGCATTTT
CDR3 protein: CASSRHRVSNQPQHF

J gene: TRBJ2-2
D gene: -
V gene: TRBV30
clone size: few
CDR3 DNA: TGTGCCTGGAGCCTCTTGGGGGAGCTGTTTTTT
CDR3 protein: CAWSLLGELFF

J gene: TRBJ2-1
D gene: -
V gene: TRBV5-4
clone size: -
CDR3 DNA: TGTGCCAGCAGCTCGCCGGGGGGCTATGAGCAGTTCTTC
CDR3 protein: CASSSPGGYEQFF

J gene: TRBJ2-7
D gene: -
V gene: TRBV7-9
clone size: -
CDR3 DNA: TGTGCCAGCAGCGGGCGCGGGGCCACCTACGAGCAGTACTTC
CDR3 protein: CASSGRGATYEQYF

J gene: TRBJ1-1
D gene: TRBD1
V gene: TRBV28
clone size: -
CDR3 DNA: TGTGCCAGCAGTTTAGGGCCGGGACAGGGGACTGAAGCTTTCTTT
CDR3 protein: CASSLGPGQGTEAFF

J gene: TRBJ1-5
D gene: -
V gene: TRBV29-1
clone size: -
CDR3 DNA: TGCAGCGTTGTGGCGGGGAATCAGCCCCAGCATTTT
CDR3 protein: CSVVAGNQPQHF

J gene: TRBJ2-5
D gene: -
V gene: TRBV16
clone size: -
CDR3 DNA: TGTGCCAGCAGCCAAGGAGGCAGGCCAGAGACCCAGTACTTC
CDR3 protein: CASSQGGRPETQYF

J gene: TRBJ2-5
D gene: TRBD2
V gene: TRBV6-6
clone size: -
CDR3 DNA: TGTGCCAGCAGCCCTAGCGGGGGGGCCGGCGATGAGCAGTACTTC
CDR3 protein: CASSPSGGAGDEQYF

J gene: TRBJ2-2
D gene: TRBD2
V gene: TRBV20-1
clone size: few
CDR3 DNA: TGCAGTGCTAGAATTAAGCGGGGGGCCCCCGGGGAGCTGTTTTTT
CDR3 protein: CSARIKRGAPGELFF

J gene: TRBJ1-6
D gene: -
V gene: TRBV20-1
clone size: -
CDR3 DNA: TGCAGTGCTTTCGATGGGTCCTATAATTCACCCCTCCACTTT
CDR3 protein: CSAFDGSYNSPLHF

J gene: TRBJ1-5
D gene: -
V gene: TRBV24-1
clone size: -
CDR3 DNA: TGTGCCACCAGTGTTAACCAGGGTCAGCCCCAGCATTTT
CDR3 protein: CATSVNQGQPQHF

J gene: TRBJ2-7
D gene: TRBD1
V gene: TRBV27
clone size: few
CDR3 DNA: TGTGCCAGCAGCCAAGATTACAGGGGCTACGAGCAGTACTTC
CDR3 protein: CASSQDYRGYEQYF

J gene: TRBJ2-7
D gene: TRBD1
V gene: TRBV29-1
clone size: -
CDR3 DNA: TGCAGCGTTGGGACGGGACAGGGTGGGTACGAGCAGTACTTC
CDR3 protein: CSVGTGQGGYEQYF

J gene: TRBJ1-6
D gene: -
V gene: TRBV10-3
clone size: few
CDR3 DNA: TGTGCCATCAGTGAGGGGGACTTGGCGTATTCACCCCTCCACTTT
CDR3 protein: CAISEGDLAYSPLHF